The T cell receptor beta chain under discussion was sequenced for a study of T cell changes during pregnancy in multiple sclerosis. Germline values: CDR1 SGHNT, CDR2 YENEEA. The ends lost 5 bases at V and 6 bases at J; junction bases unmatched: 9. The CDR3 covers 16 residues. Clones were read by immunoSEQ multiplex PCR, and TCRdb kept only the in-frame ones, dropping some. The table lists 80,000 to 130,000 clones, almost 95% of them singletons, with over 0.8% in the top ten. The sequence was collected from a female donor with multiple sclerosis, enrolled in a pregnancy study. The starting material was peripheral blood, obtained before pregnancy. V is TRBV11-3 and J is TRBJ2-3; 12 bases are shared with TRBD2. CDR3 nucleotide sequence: TGTGCCAGCAGCCCCCAGACTAGCGGGAGAGCGGATACGCAGTATTTT. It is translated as CASSPQTSGRADTQYF.